Listed below are T cell receptor beta chains from one sample, sequenced in a study of T cell responses to AZD1222 COVID-19 vaccine. Sequenced by immunoSEQ multiplex PCR; TCRdb stores in-frame clones only, minus some. The sample records 85,000 to 120,000 clones, roughly 88% being singletons. The sample in question was peripheral blood, obtained 28 days after the second AZD1222 dose. The source of these receptors is an adult who received the AZD1222 COVID-19 vaccine. CDR3s leave out the opening cysteine and the closing phenylalanine or tryptophan. D genes are given only for firm matches.

TRBV27 | . | ASSNLDSSYEQY
TRBV5-5 | . | ASSSGSGVRNTEAF
TRBV2 | . | ASRGGTYNEQF
TRBV4-1 | . | ASSQDSPRAANQPQH
TRBV9 | . | ASSVGGTNTGELF
TRBV27 | . | ASSLSRQHYGYT
TRBV9 | . | ASSVEAARLDTQY
TRBV2 | . | ASIWENTEAF
TRBV25-1 | TRBD1 | ASSEYRDRKAF
TRBV27 | TRBD1 | ASSLGQGTSEQF
TRBV4-1 | . | ASSQEITLPPYEQY
TRBV24-1 | . | ATSAGGGTEAF
TRBV15 | . | ATSSRVGGNTIY
TRBV30 | . | AWSPGPDNQPQH
TRBV18 | . | ASSPLDTAGRTEAF
TRBV19 | . | ASSIRGEHNEQF
TRBV9 | . | ASSATQGPINGYT
TRBV19 | . | ASTDTRASGNTIY
TRBV3-1/TRBV3-2 | . | ASSQAGAREKLF
TRBV18 | TRBD1 | ASSPFQQPGQGNEQY
TRBV7-2 | . | ASSLGPLGPYEQY
TRBV9 | TRBD1 | ASSSKQGIEDTDTQY
TRBV6-2/TRBV6-3 | . | ASSLGSPLH
TRBV7-3 | . | ASSLVGRRDTQY
TRBV4-3 | . | ASSQDYRQPPLDTQY
TRBV7-2 | TRBD2 | ASSLTSAGGVDTQY
TRBV11-3 | TRBD1 | ASSETQGAGGELF
TRBV4-3 | TRBD1 | ASSQGTGTEAF
TRBV7-2 | TRBD2 | ASSSTPGLGPTGELF
TRBV7-9 | . | ASSLVLYEQY
TRBV1 | . | TSSSGGGRTEAF
TRBV7-4 | . | ASSFFRQGLANGNQPQH
TRBV3-1/TRBV3-2 | TRBD1 | ASSQDLGQGDGYT
TRBV4-3 | . | ASSQGARGGETQY
TRBV5-1 | TRBD2 | ASSKRLAGGDGDEQF
TRBV19 | . | ASSSTTNEQF
TRBV15 | . | ATSRDSVNYGYT
TRBV12-3/TRBV12-4 | . | ASSFGHSPLH
TRBV5-1 | . | ASSYQGNTEAF
TRBV27 | TRBD1 | ASSFRTGGFNSPLH